This entry is about one T cell receptor (beta chain). This sample stems from a study of blood T cell repertoires in COVID-19. On the study more broadly: The samples span acute and convalescent COVID-19 from the United States, Italy and Spain. PBMCs, B-cell-depleted T cells, or T cells were the source of the cDNA or gDNA that made up the material.

Original processing methods: Amplification with reference gene primers provided the estimates of nucleated cell counts. Libraries were prepared by immunoSEQ multiplex PCR; TCRdb keeps only in-frame clonotypes and omits some of them. V, J and clone size reflect that table, while D and trimming were determined from the DNA. The sample lists approximately 280,000 clones, approximately 83% seen once, with 8% to 13% in the top ten. The CDR3 consists of 12 residues. Germline V gene lookup returns CDR1 SGHKS and CDR2 YYEKEE (reference sequence). V was cut by 4 bases and J by 7 bases, with 9 bases left in between.

The rearrangement joins TRBV5-5 to TRBJ1-5, with a possible D match to TRBD1 (5 bases). The origin of this receptor is a woman in her sixties or seventies with acute or convalescent COVID-19. Sequenced material: peripheral blood. The CDR3 loop is CASSREGQPQHF. CDR3 nucleotides: TGTGCCAGCAGCCGGGAGGGGCAGCCCCAGCATTTT.